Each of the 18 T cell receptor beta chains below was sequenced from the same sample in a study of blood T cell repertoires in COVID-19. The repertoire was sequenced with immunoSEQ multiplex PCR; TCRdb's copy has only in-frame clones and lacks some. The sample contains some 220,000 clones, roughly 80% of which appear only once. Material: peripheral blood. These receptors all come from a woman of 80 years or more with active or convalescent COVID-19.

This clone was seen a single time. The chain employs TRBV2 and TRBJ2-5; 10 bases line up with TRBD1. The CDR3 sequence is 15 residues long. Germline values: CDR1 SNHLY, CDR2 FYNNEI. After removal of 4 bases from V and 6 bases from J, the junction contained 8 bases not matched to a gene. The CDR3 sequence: CASSAGQGGSQTQYF. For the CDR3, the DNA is TGTGCCAGCAGTGCCGGACAGGGGGGTAGTCAGACCCAGTACTTC.

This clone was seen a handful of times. CDR3 region: CASSQAGLAGGRLYEQYF. In DNA form, the CDR3 reads TGTGCCAGCAGCCAGGCAGGACTAGCGGGGGGCCGATTATACGAGCAGTACTTC. This sequence joins TRBV3-1 (or the pseudogene TRBV3-2) and TRBJ2-7; TRBD2 matches at 14 bases. The CDR3 runs to 18 residues. Looked up from germline, CDR1 is LGHDT and CDR2 is YNNKEL (reference sequence). V shed 3 bases and J 4 bases; nucleotides not matched to a gene: 11.

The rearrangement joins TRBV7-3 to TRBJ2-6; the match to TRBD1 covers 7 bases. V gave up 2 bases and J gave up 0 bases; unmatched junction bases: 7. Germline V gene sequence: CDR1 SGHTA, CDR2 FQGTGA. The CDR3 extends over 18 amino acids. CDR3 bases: TGTGCCAGCAGCTTATACAAGGGGGCGAGCTCTGGGGCCAACGTCCTGACTTTC. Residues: CASSLYKGASSGANVLTF. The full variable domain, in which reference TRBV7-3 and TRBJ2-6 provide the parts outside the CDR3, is GAGVSQTPSNKVTEKGKYVELRCDPISGHTALYWYRQSLGQGPEFLIYFQGTGAADDSGLPNDRFFAVRPEGSVSTLKIQRTERGDSAVYLCASSLYKGASSGANVLTFGAGSRLTVL.

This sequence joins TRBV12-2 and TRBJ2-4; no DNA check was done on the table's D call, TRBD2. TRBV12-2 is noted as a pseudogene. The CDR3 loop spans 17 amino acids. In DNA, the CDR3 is TGTGCAAGTCGCTTAGTCGGGGACTCCTTAGCCAAAAACATTCAGTACTTC. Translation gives CASRLVGDSLAKNIQYF.

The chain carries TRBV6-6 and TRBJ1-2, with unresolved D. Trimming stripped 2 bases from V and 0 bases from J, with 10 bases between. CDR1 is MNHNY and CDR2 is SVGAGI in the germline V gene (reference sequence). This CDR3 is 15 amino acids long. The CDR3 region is CASSYPQVANYGYTF. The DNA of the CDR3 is TGTGCCAGCAGTTACCCCCAGGTGGCTAACTATGGCTACACCTTC.

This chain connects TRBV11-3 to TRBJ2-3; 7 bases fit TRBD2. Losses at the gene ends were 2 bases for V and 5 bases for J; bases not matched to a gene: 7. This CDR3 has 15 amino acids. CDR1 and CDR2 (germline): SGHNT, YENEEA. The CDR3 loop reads CASSLRSGAGDTQYF. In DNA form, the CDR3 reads TGTGCCAGCAGCTTAAGGAGCGGGGCGGGAGATACGCAGTATTTT. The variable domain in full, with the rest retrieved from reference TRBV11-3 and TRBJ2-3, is EAGVVQSPRYKIIEKKQPVAFWCNPISGHNTLYWYLQNLGQGPELLIRYENEEAVDDSQLPKDRFSAERLKGVDSTLKIQPAELGDSAVYLCASSLRSGAGDTQYFGPGTRLTVL.

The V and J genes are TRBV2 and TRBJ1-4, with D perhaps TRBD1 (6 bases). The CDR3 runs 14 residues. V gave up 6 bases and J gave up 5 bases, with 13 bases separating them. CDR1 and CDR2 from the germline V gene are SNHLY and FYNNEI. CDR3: CASRTRTANEKLFF. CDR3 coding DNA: TGTGCCAGCAGGACGCGGACAGCGAATGAAAAACTGTTTTTT.

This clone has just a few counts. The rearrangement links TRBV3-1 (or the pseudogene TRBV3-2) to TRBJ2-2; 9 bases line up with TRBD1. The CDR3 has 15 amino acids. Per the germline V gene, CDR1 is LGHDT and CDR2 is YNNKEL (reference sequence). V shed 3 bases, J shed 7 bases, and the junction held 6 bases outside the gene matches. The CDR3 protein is CASSQLQGAHGELFF. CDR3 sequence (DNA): TGTGCCAGCAGCCAGCTACAGGGGGCTCACGGGGAGCTGTTTTTT.

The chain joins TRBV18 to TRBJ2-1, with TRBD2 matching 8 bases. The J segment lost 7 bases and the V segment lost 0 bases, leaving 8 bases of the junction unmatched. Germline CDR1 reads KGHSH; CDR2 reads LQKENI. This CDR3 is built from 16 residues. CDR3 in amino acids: CASSPPFPSGRNEQFF. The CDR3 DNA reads TGTGCCAGCTCACCACCGTTCCCCAGCGGGAGAAATGAGCAGTTCTTC.

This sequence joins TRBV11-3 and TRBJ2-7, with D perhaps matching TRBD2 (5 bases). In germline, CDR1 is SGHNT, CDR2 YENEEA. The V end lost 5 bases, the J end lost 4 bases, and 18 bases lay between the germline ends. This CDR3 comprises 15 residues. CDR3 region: CASSPLLGSMYEQYF. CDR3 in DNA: TGTGCCAGCAGCCCGCTACTAGGGTCCATGTACGAGCAGTACTTC.

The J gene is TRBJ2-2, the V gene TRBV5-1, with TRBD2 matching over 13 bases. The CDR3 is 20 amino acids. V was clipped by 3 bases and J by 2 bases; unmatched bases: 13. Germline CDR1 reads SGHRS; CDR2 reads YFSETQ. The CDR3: CASSSSGLAGVTINTGELFF. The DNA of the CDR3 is TGCGCCAGCAGCTCTTCAGGACTAGCGGGAGTTACAATTAACACCGGGGAGCTGTTTTTT.

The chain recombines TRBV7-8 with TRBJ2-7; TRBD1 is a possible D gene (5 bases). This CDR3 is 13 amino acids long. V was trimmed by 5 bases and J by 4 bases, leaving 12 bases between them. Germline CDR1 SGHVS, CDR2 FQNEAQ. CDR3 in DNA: TGTGCCAGCAGCCTCGGACAAGATTACGAGCAGTACTTC. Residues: CASSLGQDYEQYF.

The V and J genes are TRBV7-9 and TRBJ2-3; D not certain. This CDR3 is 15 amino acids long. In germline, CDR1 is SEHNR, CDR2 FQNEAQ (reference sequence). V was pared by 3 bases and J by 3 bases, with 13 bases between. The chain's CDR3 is CASSLRSYETDTQYF. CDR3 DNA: TGTGCCAGCAGCTTGAGGTCCTATGAAACAGATACGCAGTATTTT.

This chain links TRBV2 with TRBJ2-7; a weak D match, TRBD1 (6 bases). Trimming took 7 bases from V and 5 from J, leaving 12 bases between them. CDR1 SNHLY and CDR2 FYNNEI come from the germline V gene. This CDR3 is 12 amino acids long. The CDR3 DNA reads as TGTGCCAGCAACGGACAGACCAACGAGCAGTACTTC. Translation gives CASNGQTNEQYF. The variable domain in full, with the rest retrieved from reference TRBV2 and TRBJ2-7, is EPEVTQTPSHQVTQMGQEVILRCVPISNHLYFYWYRQILGQKVEFLVSFYNNEISEKSEIFDDQFSVERPDGSNFTLKIRSTKLEDSAMYFCASNGQTNEQYFGPGTRLTVT.

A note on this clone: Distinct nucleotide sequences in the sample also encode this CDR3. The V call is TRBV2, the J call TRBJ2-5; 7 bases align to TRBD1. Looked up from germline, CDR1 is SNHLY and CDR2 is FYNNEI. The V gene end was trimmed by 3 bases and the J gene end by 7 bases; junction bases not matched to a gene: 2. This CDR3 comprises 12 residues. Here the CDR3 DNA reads TGTGCCAGCAGTGAGTCAGGGGGGACCCAGTACTTC. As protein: CASSESGGTQYF.

The CDR3 spells CASSFGPGQGSGGYTF. In DNA form, the CDR3 reads TGTGCCAGCAGCTTTGGACCGGGACAGGGGTCTGGAGGCTACACCTTC. V gene TRBV7-2 combines with J gene TRBJ1-2; 10 bases are shared with TRBD1. Trimming at V came to 3 bases and at J to 8 bases, leaving 12 bases not matched to a gene. CDR3 length: 16 residues. Germline CDR1 SGHTA, CDR2 FQGNSA.

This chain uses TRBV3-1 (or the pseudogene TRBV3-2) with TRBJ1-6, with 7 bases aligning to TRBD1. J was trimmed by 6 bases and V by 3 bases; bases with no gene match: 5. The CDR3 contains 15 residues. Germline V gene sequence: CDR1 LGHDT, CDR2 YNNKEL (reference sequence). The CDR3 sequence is CASSQNRDSNSPLHF. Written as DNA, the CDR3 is TGTGCCAGCAGCCAGAACCGGGACAGTAATTCACCCCTCCACTTT.

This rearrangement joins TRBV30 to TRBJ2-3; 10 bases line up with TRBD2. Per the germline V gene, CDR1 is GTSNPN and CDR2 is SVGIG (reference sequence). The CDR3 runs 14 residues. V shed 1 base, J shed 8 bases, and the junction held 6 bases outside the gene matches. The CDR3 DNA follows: TGTGCCTGGAGTGGGAGCGGGGGGGGTGTTACGCAGTATTTT. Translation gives CAWSGSGGGVTQYF.